This TCR beta chain came from a study of blood T cell repertoires in COVID-19. Overall study context: Spain, Italy and the United States supplied samples that represented acute and convalescent COVID-19. PBMCs, B-cell-depleted T cells, or T cells were the source of the cDNA or gDNA that made up the material.

In the original workflow: Amplifying reference gene primers gave estimates of nucleated cell counts. Using immunoSEQ multiplex PCR, the repertoire was profiled, and TCRdb retains in-frame clones only, with some absent. V, J and clone size derive from that table, while D and trimming were established from the DNA sequence. The data hold 250,000 to 300,000 clones, with 70% to 90% observed a single time. The germline V gene encodes CDR1 SGHTA and CDR2 FQGTGA. The V gene lost 2 bases and the J gene lost 12 bases, with 14 bases spanning the gap. This CDR3 contains 14 residues. Sequencing was carried out using peripheral blood. The genes are TRBV7-3 and TRBJ1-6; D is undetermined. This receptor was identified in a woman in her thirties or forties with acute or convalescent COVID-19. The CDR3 here is CASSLLAVLRPLHF. CDR3 bases: TGTGCCAGCAGCTTATTGGCGGTGCTGAGACCCCTCCACTTT.